This entry describes one TCR beta chain. Its antigen is currently unknown. Profiling relied on immunoSEQ multiplex PCR, and the TCRdb table lists in-frame clones only, not all of them. This sample has some 1,400,000 clones, with around 95% found just once. This entry comes from a study of shared clonotypes between healthy human individuals. Study observations and caveats: Clonotypes shared by all four donors outscored non-shared clonotypes in generation probability.

V was shortened by 3 bases and J by 6 bases, with 9 bases between the two germline ends. There are 13 residues in the CDR3. In germline, CDR1 is SGHRS, CDR2 YFSETQ. The chain carries TRBV5-1 and TRBJ2-2; D call uncertain. This clonotype was obtained from a man under 40 in good health. The sample was naive CD4+ T cells sorted from blood. Regarding subset: CD45RA+ positively selected. As DNA, the CDR3 is TGCGCCAGCAGCTGGGGTTTTTCCGGGGAGCTGTTTTTT. This encodes CASSWGFSGELFF.